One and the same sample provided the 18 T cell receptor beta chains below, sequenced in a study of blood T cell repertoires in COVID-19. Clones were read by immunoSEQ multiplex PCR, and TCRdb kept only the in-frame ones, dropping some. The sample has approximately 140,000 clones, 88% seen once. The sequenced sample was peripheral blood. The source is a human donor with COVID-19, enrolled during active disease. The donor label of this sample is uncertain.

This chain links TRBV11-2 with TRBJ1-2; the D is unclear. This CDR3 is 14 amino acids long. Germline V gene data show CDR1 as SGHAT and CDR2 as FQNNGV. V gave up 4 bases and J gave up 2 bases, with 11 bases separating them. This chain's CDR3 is CASSSVRGNYGYTF. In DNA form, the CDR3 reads TGTGCCAGCAGCTCCGTCCGCGGGAACTATGGCTACACCTTC.

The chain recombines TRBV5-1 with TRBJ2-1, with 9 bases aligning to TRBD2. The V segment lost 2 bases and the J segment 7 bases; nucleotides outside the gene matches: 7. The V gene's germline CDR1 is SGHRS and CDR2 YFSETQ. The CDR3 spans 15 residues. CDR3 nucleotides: TGCGCCAGCAGCTTAGGGCTAGCGGGAATTAATGAGCAGTTCTTC. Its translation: CASSLGLAGINEQFF.

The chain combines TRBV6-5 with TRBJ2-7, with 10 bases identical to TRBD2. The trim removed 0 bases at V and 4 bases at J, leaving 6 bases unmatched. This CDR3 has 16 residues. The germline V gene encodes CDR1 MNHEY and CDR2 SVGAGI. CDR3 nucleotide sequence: TGTGCCAGCAGTTACTCGACTAGCGGGCGAACGTACGAGCAGTACTTC. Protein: CASSYSTSGRTYEQYF.

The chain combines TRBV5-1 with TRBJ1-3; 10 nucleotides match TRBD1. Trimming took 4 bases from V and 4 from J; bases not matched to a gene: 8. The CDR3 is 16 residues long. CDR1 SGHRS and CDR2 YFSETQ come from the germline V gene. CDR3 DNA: TGCGCCAGCAGCCTTAAGACAGGGGGCTCCGGAAACACCATATATTTT. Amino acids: CASSLKTGGSGNTIYF.

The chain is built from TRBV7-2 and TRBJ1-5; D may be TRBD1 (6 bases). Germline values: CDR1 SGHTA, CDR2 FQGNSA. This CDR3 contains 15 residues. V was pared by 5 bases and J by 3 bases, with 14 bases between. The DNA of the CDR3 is TGTGCCAGCAGCACACATACAGGGAACAATCAGCCCCAGCATTTT. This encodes CASSTHTGNNQPQHF.

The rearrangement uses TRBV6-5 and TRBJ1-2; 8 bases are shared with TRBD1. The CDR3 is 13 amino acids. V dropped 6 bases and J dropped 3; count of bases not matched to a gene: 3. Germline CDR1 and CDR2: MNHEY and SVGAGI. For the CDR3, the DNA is TGTGCCAGCAGCCTACAGGGGGACTATGGCTACACCTTC. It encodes CASSLQGDYGYTF.

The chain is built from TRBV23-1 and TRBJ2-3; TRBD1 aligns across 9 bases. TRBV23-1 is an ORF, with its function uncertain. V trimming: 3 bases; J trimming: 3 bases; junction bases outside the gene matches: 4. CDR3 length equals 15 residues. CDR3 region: CASSHSGTGTDTQYF. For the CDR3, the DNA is TGCGCCAGCAGTCACTCTGGGACAGGGACAGATACGCAGTATTTT.

CDR3 in DNA: TGTGCCAGCACCGAGGGTGTGGCCGGGGAGCTGTTTTTT. This sequence encodes CASTEGVAGELFF. The gene calls are TRBV6-7 and TRBJ2-2; a possible D gene is TRBD2 (5 bases). TRBV6-7 has ORF status, its function being uncertain. Trimming removed 7 bases from V and 6 bases from J, with 12 bases in between. CDR3 length: 13 amino acids.

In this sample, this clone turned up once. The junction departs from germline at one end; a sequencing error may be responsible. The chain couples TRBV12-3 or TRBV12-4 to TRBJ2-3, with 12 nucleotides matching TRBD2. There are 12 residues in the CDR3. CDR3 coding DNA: TGTGCCAGCAGTTTAGACACTAGCGGGGGGCTTTTT. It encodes CASSLDTSGGLF.

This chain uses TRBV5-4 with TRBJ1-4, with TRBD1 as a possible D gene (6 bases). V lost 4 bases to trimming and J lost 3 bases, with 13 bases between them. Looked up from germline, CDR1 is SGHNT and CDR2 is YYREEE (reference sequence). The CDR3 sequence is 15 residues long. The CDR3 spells CASSVRDISNEKLFF. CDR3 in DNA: TGTGCCAGCAGCGTACGGGACATATCTAATGAAAAACTGTTTTTT.

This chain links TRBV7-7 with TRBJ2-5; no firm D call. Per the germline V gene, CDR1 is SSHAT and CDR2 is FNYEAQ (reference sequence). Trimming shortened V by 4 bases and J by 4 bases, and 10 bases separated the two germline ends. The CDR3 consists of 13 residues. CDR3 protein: CASSWAQRETQYF. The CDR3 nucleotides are TGTGCCAGCAGCTGGGCACAGAGAGAGACCCAGTACTTC. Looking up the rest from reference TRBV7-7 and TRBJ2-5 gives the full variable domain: GAGVSQSPRYKVTKRGQDVTLRCDPISSHATLYWYQQALGQGPEFLTYFNYEAQPDKSGLPSDRFSAERPEGSISTLTIQRTEQRDSAMYRCASSWAQRETQYFGPGTRLLVL.

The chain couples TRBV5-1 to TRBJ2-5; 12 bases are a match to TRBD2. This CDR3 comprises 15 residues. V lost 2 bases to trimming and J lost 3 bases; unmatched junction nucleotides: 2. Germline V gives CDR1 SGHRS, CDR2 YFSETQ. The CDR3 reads CASSLLAGGEETQYF. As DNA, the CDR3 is TGCGCCAGCAGCTTACTAGCGGGGGGAGAAGAGACCCAGTACTTC.

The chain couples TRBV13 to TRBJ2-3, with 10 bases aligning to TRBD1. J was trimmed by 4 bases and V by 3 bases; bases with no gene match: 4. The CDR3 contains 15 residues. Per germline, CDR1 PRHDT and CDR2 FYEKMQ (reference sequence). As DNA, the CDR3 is TGTGCCAGCAGCTTCCGGGACAGGGGTGCAGATACGCAGTATTTT. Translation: CASSFRDRGADTQYF.

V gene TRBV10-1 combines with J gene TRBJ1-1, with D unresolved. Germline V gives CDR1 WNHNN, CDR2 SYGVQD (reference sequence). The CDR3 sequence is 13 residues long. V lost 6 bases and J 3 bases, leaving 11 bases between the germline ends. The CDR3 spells CASRIRRDTEAFF. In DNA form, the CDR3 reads TGCGCCAGCAGGATCCGACGGGACACTGAAGCTTTCTTT.

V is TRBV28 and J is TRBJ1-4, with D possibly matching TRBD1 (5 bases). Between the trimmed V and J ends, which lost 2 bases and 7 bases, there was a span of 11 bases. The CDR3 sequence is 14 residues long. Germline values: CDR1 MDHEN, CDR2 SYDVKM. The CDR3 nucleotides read TGTGCCAGCAGTTTACCAGGGAGGGCTGAAAAACTGTTTTTT. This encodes CASSLPGRAEKLFF.

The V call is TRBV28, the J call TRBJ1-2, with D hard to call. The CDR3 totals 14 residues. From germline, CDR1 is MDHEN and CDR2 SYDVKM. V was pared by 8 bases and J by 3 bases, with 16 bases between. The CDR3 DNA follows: TGTGCCAGCCGGGAGTCGAATGGGGACTATGGCTACACCTTC. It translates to CASRESNGDYGYTF.

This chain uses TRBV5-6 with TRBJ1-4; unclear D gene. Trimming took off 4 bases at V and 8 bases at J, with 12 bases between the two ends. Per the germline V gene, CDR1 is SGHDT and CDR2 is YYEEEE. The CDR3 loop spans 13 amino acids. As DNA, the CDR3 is TGTGCCAGCAGCCGGAGGGCAGGAGAAAAACTGTTTTTT. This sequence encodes CASSRRAGEKLFF.

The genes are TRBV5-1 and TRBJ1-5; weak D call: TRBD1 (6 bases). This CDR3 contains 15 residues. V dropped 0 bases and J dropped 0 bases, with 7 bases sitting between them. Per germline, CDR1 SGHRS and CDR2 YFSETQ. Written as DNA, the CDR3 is TGCGCCAGCAGCTTGGGGGGGCTTAGCAATCAGCCCCAGCATTTT. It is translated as CASSLGGLSNQPQHF.